The TCR beta chain described here comes from a study of blood T cell repertoires in COVID-19. About the study: Samples came from the United States, Italy and Spain, spanning acute and convalescent COVID-19. T cells, B-cell-depleted T cells, or PBMCs provided the cDNA or gDNA that served as material.

Authors' processing steps: Estimation of nucleated cell counts relied on the amplification of reference gene primers. Only in-frame clones appear in the TCRdb table, and some are missing; sequencing was by immunoSEQ multiplex PCR. The V and J calls and clone size are taken from that table; D and trimming were inferred from the DNA. Counted here are hundreds of thousands of clones, approximately 86% occurring once; the ten biggest clones make up about 1.2%. This CDR3 has 17 amino acids. CDR1 is MGHRA, CDR2 YSYEKL, per germline. The ends lost 1 base at V and 10 bases at J; junction bases unmatched: 13.

The sample taken for sequencing was peripheral blood. The TCR originated in a man in his 70s with acute or convalescent COVID-19. The chain is built from TRBV4-1 and TRBJ1-4, with 9 bases aligning to TRBD1. CDR3 DNA sequence: TGCGCCAGCAGCCAAGCTTTAACAGGGGGCAGCAGGGCAAAACTGTTTTTT. Translating it yields CASSQALTGGSRAKLFF.